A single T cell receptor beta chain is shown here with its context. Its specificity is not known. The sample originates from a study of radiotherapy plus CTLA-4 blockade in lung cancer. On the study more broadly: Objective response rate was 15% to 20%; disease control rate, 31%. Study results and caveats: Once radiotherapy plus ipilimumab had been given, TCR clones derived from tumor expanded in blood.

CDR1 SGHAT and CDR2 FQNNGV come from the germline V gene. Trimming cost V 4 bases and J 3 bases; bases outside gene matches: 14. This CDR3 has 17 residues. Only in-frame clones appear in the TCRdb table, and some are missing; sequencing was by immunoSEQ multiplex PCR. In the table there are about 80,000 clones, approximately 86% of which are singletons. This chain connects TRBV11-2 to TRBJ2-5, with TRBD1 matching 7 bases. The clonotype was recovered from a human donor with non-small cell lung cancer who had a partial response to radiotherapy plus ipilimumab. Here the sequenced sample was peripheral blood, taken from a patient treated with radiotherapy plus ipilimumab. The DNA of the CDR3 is TGTGCCAGCAGCTCCAACTTGGGACAGTCGATGGAAGAGACCCAGTACTTC. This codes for CASSSNLGQSMEETQYF.